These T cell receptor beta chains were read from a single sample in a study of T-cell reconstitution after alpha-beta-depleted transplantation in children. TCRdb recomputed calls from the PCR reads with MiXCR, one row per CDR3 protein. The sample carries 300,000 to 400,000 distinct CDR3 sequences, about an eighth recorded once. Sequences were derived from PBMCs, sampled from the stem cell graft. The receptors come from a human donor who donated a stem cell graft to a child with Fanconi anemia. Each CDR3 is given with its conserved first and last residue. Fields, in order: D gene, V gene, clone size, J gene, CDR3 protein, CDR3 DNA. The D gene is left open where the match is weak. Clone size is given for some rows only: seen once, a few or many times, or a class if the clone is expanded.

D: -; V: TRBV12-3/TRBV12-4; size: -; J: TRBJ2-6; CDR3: CAWERPPGGANVLTF; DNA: TGTGCCTGGGAGAGGCCCCCGGGTGGGGCCAACGTCCTGACTTTC
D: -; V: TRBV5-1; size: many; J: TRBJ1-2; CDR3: CASSLAVGSDYGYTF; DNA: TGCGCCAGCAGCTTGGCCGTGGGGTCGGACTATGGCTACACCTTC
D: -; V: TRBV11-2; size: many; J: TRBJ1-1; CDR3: CASSQGAAFF; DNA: TGTGCCAGCAGCCAGGGCGCCGCTTTCTTT
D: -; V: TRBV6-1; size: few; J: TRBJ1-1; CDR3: CASSELGGNTEAFF; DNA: TGTGCCAGCAGTGAACTGGGTGGGAACACTGAAGCTTTCTTT
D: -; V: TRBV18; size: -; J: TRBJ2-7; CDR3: CASSPEPRIYEQYF; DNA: TGTGCCAGCTCTCCGGAGCCGCGGATCTACGAGCAGTACTTC
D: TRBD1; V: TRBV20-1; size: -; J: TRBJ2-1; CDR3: CSATPDRVVNNEQFF; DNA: TGCAGTGCTACGCCGGACAGGGTGGTTAACAATGAGCAGTTCTTC
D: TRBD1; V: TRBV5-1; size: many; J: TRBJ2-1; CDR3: CASSLDRGSGNEQFF; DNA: TGCGCCAGCAGCTTGGACAGGGGGTCGGGCAATGAGCAGTTCTTC
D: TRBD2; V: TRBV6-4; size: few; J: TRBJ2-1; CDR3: CASSGTSGGNEQFF; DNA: TGTGCCAGCAGTGGGACTAGCGGGGGCAATGAGCAGTTCTTC
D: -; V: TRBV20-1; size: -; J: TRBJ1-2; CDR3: CSAYESYGYTF; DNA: TGCAGTGCCTACGAGAGCTATGGCTACACCTTC
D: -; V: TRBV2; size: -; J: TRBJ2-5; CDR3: CASSVERETQYF; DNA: TGTGCCAGCAGTGTCGAGAGAGAGACCCAGTACTTC
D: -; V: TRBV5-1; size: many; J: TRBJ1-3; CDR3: CASSPQSPGLNTIYF; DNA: TGCGCCAGCAGCCCCCAGAGTCCTGGGCTAAACACCATATATTTT
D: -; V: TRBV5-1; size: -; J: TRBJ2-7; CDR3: CASNGGGYEQYF; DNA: TGCGCCAGCAATGGGGGTGGTTACGAGCAGTACTTC
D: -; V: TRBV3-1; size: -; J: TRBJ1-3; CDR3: CASGVIPGAPGGNTIYF; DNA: TGTGCCAGCGGGGTGATACCGGGAGCCCCAGGTGGAAACACCATATATTTT
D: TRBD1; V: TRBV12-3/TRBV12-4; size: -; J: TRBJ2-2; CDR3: CADRAGGSELFF; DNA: TGTGCCGACCGGGCAGGGGGCTCGGAGCTGTTTTTT
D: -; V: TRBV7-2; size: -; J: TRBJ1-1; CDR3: CASSTDEDTEAFF; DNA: TGTGCCAGCAGCACGGACGAGGACACTGAAGCTTTCTTT
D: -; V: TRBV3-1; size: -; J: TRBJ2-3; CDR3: CASATGIPRGADTQYF; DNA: TGTGCCAGCGCGACCGGGATCCCTAGGGGGGCAGATACGCAGTATTTT
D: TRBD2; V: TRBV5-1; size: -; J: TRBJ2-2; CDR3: CASSLDIAGVRTGELFF; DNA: TGCGCCAGCAGCTTGGATATAGCGGGGGTGCGCACCGGGGAGCTGTTTTTT
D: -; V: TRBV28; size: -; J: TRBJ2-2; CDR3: CASSFRWLDSNTGELFF; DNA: TGTGCCAGCAGTTTTAGGTGGCTCGACTCGAACACCGGGGAGCTGTTTTTT
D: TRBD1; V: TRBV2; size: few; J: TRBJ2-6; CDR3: CASRTGQGRTGANVLTF; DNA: TGTGCCAGCAGAACGGGACAGGGGAGGACTGGGGCCAACGTCCTGACTTTC
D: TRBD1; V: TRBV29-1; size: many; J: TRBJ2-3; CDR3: CSFQGGRAGDTQYF; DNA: TGCAGCTTCCAAGGGGGCAGGGCCGGAGATACGCAGTATTTT
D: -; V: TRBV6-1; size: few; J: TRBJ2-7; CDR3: CASSDRFSYEQYF; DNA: TGTGCCAGCAGCGACAGATTCTCCTACGAGCAGTACTTC
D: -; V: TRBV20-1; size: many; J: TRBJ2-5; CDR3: CSASDQETQYF; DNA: TGCAGTGCTAGTGACCAAGAGACCCAGTACTTC
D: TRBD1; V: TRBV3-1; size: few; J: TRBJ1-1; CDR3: CASSQTSGGTEAFF; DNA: TGTGCCAGCAGCCAAACGTCAGGGGGCACTGAAGCTTTCTTT
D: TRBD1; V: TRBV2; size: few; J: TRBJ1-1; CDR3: CASSERQGLEAFF; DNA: TGTGCCAGCAGTGAGCGACAGGGTCTAGAAGCTTTCTTT
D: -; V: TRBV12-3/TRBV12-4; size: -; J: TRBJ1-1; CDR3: CASSLFAATNTEAFF; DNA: TGTGCCAGCAGTTTGTTCGCAGCTACTAACACTGAAGCTTTCTTT
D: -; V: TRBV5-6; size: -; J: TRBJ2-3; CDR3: CASSLELAGAAEQVLDTQYF; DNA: TGTGCCAGCAGCTTGGAATTGGCAGGGGCTGCGGAGCAGGTTTTGGATACGCAGTATTTT
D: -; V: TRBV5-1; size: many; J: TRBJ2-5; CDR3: CASSLIARGGVETQYF; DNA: TGCGCCAGCAGCTTGATAGCTCGGGGAGGAGTAGAGACCCAGTACTTC
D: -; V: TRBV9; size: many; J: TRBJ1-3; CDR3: CASSSGRVDGNTIYF; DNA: TGTGCCAGCAGCTCGGGTCGGGTTGACGGAAACACCATATATTTT
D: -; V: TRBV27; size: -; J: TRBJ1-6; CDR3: CASSDDGFGDSPLHF; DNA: TGTGCCAGCAGTGACGACGGCTTTGGGGATTCACCCCTCCACTTT
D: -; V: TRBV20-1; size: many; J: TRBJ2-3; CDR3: CSARYPFLADTQYF; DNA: TGCAGTGCTAGGTACCCCTTTTTAGCAGATACGCAGTATTTT
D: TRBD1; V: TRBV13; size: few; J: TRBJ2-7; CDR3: CASSLGQGLGEQYF; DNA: TGTGCCAGCAGCCTTGGACAGGGATTAGGCGAGCAGTACTTC
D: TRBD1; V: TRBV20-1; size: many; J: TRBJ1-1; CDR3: CSASRDSMNTEAFF; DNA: TGCAGTGCTAGCCGGGACAGCATGAACACTGAAGCTTTCTTT
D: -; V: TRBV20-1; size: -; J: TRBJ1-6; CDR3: CSAGTDSPLHF; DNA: TGCAGTGCAGGGACCGATTCACCCCTCCACTTT
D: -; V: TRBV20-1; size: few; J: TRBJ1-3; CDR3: CSALTPGQGNTIYF; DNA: TGCAGTGCTCTCACTCCGGGACAAGGAAACACCATATATTTT
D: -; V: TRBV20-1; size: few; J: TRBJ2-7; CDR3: CSAREYEQYF; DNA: TGCAGTGCTAGAGAGTACGAGCAGTACTTC
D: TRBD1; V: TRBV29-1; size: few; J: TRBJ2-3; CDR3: CSVEKGAAGTDTQYF; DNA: TGCAGCGTTGAGAAGGGGGCAGCAGGCACAGATACGCAGTATTTT
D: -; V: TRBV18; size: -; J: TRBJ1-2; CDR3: CASSPDQGNNGYTF; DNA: TGTGCCAGCTCACCAGATCAGGGTAACAATGGCTACACCTTC
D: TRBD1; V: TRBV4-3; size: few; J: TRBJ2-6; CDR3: CARAGTGGFLCSGANVLTF; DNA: TGCGCCAGGGCCGGGACAGGGGGTTTCCTCTGCTCTGGGGCCAACGTCCTGACTTTC
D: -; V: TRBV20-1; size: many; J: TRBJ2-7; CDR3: CSARDLTSSYEQYF; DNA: TGCAGTGCTAGAGATTTGACTTCATCCTACGAGCAGTACTTC
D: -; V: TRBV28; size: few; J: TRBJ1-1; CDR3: CASSFRGLIRTYEAFF; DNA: TGTGCCAGCAGTTTTCGGGGGCTGATTCGAACCTATGAAGCTTTCTTT
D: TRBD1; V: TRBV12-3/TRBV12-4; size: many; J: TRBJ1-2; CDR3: CASSRIRTGPGGGYTF; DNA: TGTGCCAGCAGCCGAATTCGGACAGGGCCCGGAGGGGGCTACACCTTC
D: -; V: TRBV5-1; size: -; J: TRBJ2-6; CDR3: CASSLATGLLSSGANVLTF; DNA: TGCGCCAGCAGCTTGGCCACAGGACTTCTTAGCTCTGGGGCCAACGTCCTGACTTTC
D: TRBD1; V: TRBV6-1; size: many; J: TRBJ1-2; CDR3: CASSRTGSDYGYTF; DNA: TGTGCCAGCAGTAGGACAGGTTCAGACTATGGCTACACCTTC
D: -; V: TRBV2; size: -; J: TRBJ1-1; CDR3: CASKRTDMNTEAFF; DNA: TGTGCCAGCAAAAGGACAGACATGAACACTGAAGCTTTCTTT
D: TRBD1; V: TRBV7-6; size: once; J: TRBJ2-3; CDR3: CASSRTGSPDTQYF; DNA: TGTGCCAGCAGCCGGACAGGGTCGCCGGATACGCAGTATTTT
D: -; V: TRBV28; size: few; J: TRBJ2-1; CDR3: CASSIQEANEQFF; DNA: TGTGCCAGCAGTATTCAAGAGGCGAATGAGCAGTTCTTC
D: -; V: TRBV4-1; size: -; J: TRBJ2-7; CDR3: CASSQDHGPKTYEQYF; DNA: TGCGCCAGCAGCCAAGATCATGGACCGAAGACCTACGAGCAGTACTTC
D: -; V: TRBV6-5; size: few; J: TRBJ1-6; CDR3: CASSFTPIRGWNSPLHF; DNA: TGTGCCAGCAGTTTCACTCCAATCAGGGGTTGGAATTCACCCCTCCACTTT
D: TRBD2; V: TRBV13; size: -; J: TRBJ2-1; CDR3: CASSHSPGLADNEQFF; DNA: TGTGCCAGCAGCCACTCGCCGGGACTAGCGGACAATGAGCAGTTCTTC
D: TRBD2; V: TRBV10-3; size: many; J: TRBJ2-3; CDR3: CAISESRAGGDTQYF; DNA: TGTGCCATCAGTGAGTCACGGGCCGGGGGGGATACGCAGTATTTT
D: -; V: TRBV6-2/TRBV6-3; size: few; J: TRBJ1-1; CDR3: CASRRGGGLTEAFF; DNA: TGTGCCAGCAGGCGCGGGGGTGGTCTTACTGAAGCTTTCTTT
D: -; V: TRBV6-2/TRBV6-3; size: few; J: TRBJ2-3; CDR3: CASSYSGTYKKYF; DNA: TGTGCCAGCAGTTACTCGGGGACATACAAGAAGTATTTT
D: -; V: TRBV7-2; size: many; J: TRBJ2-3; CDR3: CASSFSGGITDTQYF; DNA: TGTGCCAGCAGCTTTTCCGGGGGTATCACAGATACGCAGTATTTT
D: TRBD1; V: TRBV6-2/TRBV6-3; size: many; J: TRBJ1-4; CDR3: CASGTGGEKLFF; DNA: TGTGCCAGCGGGACAGGGGGTGAAAAACTGTTTTTT
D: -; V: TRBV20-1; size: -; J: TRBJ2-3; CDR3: CSAGRDTASTDTQYF; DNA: TGCAGTGCTGGTCGGGACACCGCTAGCACAGATACGCAGTATTTT
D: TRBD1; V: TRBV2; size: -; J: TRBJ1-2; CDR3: CASSVQGASSEGYTF; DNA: TGTGCCAGCAGTGTCCAGGGGGCAAGTTCGGAGGGCTACACCTTC
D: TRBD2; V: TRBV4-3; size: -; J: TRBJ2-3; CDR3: CASSQDLPAGGLADTQYF; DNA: TGCGCCAGCAGCCAAGATCTGCCAGCGGGGGGGCTCGCAGATACGCAGTATTTT